This T cell receptor (beta chain) was identified during a study of OX40 agonist ivuxolimab in advanced cancers. About the study: One hepatocellular carcinoma and a couple of cutaneous melanoma patients partially responded.

The timepoints at which blood was sampled were baseline, cycle 4 day 1, and cycle 7 day 1. Sequencing used immunoSEQ multiplex PCR; TCRdb keeps in-frame clones, though not all of them. The sample holds approximately 70,000 clones; more than 75% are singletons and the top ten take 0.42%. Study results and limitations: Expanded clones were, on average, more numerous in CD8+ T cells than in CD4+.

The germline V and J ends were trimmed by 1 base and 3 bases, with 7 bases remaining between them. This CDR3 has 14 residues. Germline loops: CDR1 SGHVS, CDR2 FNYEAQ. As concerns this clone: No antigen is known for it.

Sequencing used CD4+ or CD8+ T cells sorted from blood, obtained in a trial of the OX40 agonist ivuxolimab. The chain joins TRBV7-6 to TRBJ2-1; D call uncertain. The TCR was taken from an adult with an advanced solid tumor such as melanoma, head and neck, liver or kidney cancer. The chain's CDR3 is CASSLGARYNEQFF. Here the CDR3 DNA reads TGTGCCAGCAGCTTAGGGGCCCGCTACAATGAGCAGTTCTTC.